This is a list of T cell receptor beta chains from one sample in a study of CD8 T cells in Susac syndrome. TCRdb reprocessed the immunoSEQ multiplex PCR reads with MiXCR, giving one entry per CDR3 protein. The sample comprises some 400,000 distinct CDR3 sequences, approximately 85% of which are singletons, and approximately 0.11% rests with the top ten. Material: CD8+ T cells from PBMCs. These receptors were collected from a human donor with multiple sclerosis. The CDR3 runs from the conserved cysteine through the conserved F or W. D genes are given only for firm matches. Clone size is stated in some rows and not others, as once, few, many or a class when expanded.

J	D	V	size	CDR3	DNA
TRBJ1-1	-	TRBV10-1	-	CASSESAGTALTEAFF	TGCGCCAGCAGTGAGTCCGCCGGAACAGCCCTAACTGAAGCTTTCTTT
TRBJ2-2	-	TRBV9	-	CASTPRPGQYTGELFF	TGTGCCAGCACGCCTCGTCCGGGACAATACACCGGGGAGCTGTTTTTT
TRBJ2-1	-	TRBV12-3/TRBV12-4	-	CASSPPGRTYNEQFF	TGTGCCAGCAGTCCCCCGGGACGGACTTACAATGAGCAGTTCTTC
TRBJ1-2	TRBD1	TRBV7-9	-	CASSSFQGQSVYGYTF	TGTGCCAGCAGCTCATTTCAGGGACAGTCCGTTTATGGCTACACCTTC
TRBJ1-2	-	TRBV6-1	-	CASSEPWGYTF	TGTGCCAGCAGTGAACCATGGGGCTACACCTTC
TRBJ2-1	-	TRBV29-1	-	CSVEGTSARVYNEQFF	TGCAGCGTTGAAGGAACCTCGGCCCGGGTATACAATGAGCAGTTCTTC
TRBJ1-5	-	TRBV28	-	CASMGNQPQHF	TGTGCCAGCATGGGCAATCAGCCCCAGCATTTT
TRBJ2-2	-	TRBV5-1	-	CASSFLVYTGELFF	TGCGCCAGCAGCTTTTTGGTGTACACCGGGGAGCTGTTTTTT
TRBJ2-2	TRBD2	TRBV7-6	-	CASSSRGSGGPNTGELFF	TGTGCCAGCAGCTCCCGGGGTAGCGGGGGGCCGAACACCGGGGAGCTGTTTTTT
TRBJ1-1	-	TRBV28	-	CASSLVHHTMNTEAFF	TGTGCCAGCAGTTTAGTTCATCATACTATGAACACTGAAGCTTTCTTT
TRBJ2-7	-	TRBV28	few	CASSPREPTSLEQYF	TGTGCCAGCAGCCCCCGAGAGCCCACCTCCCTCGAGCAGTACTTC
TRBJ1-1	TRBD1	TRBV30	-	CAWSAPEQGLYTEAFF	TGTGCCTGGAGTGCCCCTGAACAGGGGTTGTACACTGAAGCTTTCTTT
TRBJ2-3	TRBD1	TRBV20-1	-	CSAADRDNTDTQYF	TGCAGTGCTGCCGACAGGGACAACACAGATACGCAGTATTTT
TRBJ2-1	TRBD2	TRBV7-8	-	CASSFKDKTSGGFSYNEQFF	TGTGCCAGCAGCTTTAAAGATAAAACTAGCGGGGGATTCTCCTACAATGAGCAGTTCTTC
TRBJ1-1	TRBD1	TRBV7-9	-	CASSSDRQGALRVTEAFF	TGTGCCAGCAGTTCCGACCGACAGGGGGCATTGCGTGTCACTGAAGCTTTCTTT
TRBJ1-1	-	TRBV4-1	-	CASSQVWGIEAFF	TGCGCCAGCAGCCAAGTCTGGGGAATTGAAGCTTTCTTT
TRBJ1-4	TRBD1	TRBV27	-	CASRQGAHEKLFF	TGTGCCAGCAGGCAGGGGGCACATGAAAAACTGTTTTTT
TRBJ2-5	-	TRBV6-5	-	CASSYTSGSQETQYF	TGTGCCAGCAGTTACACGTCTGGAAGCCAAGAGACCCAGTACTTC
TRBJ2-7	-	TRBV30	-	CAWSVTYEQYF	TGTGCCTGGAGTGTGACTTACGAGCAGTACTTC
TRBJ1-5	TRBD1	TRBV27	-	CASSLGGQGQPQHF	TGTGCCAGCAGTTTAGGGGGACAGGGGCAGCCCCAGCATTTT
TRBJ1-1	-	TRBV4-1	-	CASSAGRAAFF	TGCGCCAGCAGCGCCGGACGGGCAGCTTTCTTT
TRBJ2-7	-	TRBV28	-	CASNRDPPYEQYF	TGTGCCAGCAACCGGGACCCCCCCTACGAGCAGTACTTC
TRBJ2-1	-	TRBV27	few	CASSLGGAYNEQFF	TGTGCCAGCAGTTTGGGCGGGGCCTACAATGAGCAGTTCTTC
TRBJ1-2	-	TRBV2	-	CASQDSYGYTF	TGTGCCAGCCAGGACAGCTATGGCTACACCTTC
TRBJ1-3	TRBD1	TRBV27	-	CASSHIGGSENTIYF	TGTGCCAGCAGCCATATAGGGGGCTCTGAAAACACCATATATTTT
TRBJ1-6	-	TRBV6-1	-	CASSDIGHYNSPLHF	TGTGCCAGCAGTGATATTGGGCACTATAATTCACCCCTCCACTTT
TRBJ1-2	-	TRBV4-1	-	CASSSQGSDYGYTF	TGCGCCAGCAGCTCTCAGGGTTCTGACTATGGCTACACCTTC
TRBJ1-1	-	TRBV28	-	CASSDGSGEAFF	TGTGCCAGCAGTGACGGCTCCGGTGAAGCTTTCTTT
TRBJ2-7	-	TRBV19	-	CASSMRSYEQYF	TGTGCCAGTAGTATGAGGTCCTACGAGCAGTACTTC
TRBJ1-5	-	TRBV19	-	CASSIAVRGGNQPQHF	TGTGCCAGTAGTATAGCGGTTAGGGGAGGCAATCAGCCCCAGCATTTT
TRBJ2-1	TRBD2	TRBV27	-	CASSFLTSGTTNEQFF	TGTGCCAGCAGTTTCCTGACTAGCGGGACTACAAATGAGCAGTTCTTC
TRBJ2-2	-	TRBV4-1	-	CASSQEWAGNTGELFF	TGCGCCAGCAGCCAAGAGTGGGCCGGGAACACCGGGGAGCTGTTTTTT
TRBJ2-3	TRBD2	TRBV30	-	CAWSVAGGPDTQYF	TGTGCCTGGAGTGTAGCGGGGGGGCCAGATACGCAGTATTTT
TRBJ2-2	TRBD2	TRBV9	-	CASSVDLAGGKYTGELFF	TGTGCCAGCAGCGTAGACCTAGCGGGGGGAAAGTACACCGGGGAGCTGTTTTTT
TRBJ2-5	-	TRBV27	-	CASSLSEGETQYF	TGTGCCAGCAGTTTATCGGAGGGAGAGACCCAGTACTTC
TRBJ2-7	-	TRBV10-3	-	CAISESPAGVGYEQYF	TGTGCCATCAGTGAGTCCCCGGCAGGGGTGGGCTACGAGCAGTACTTC
TRBJ2-1	TRBD2	TRBV19	few	CASSLAGGHNEQFF	TGTGCCAGTAGCCTAGCGGGAGGCCACAATGAGCAGTTCTTC
TRBJ2-2	-	TRBV6-1	-	CASSKLTSGDPTGELFF	TGTGCCAGCAGTAAACTAACCTCGGGAGACCCTACCGGGGAGCTGTTTTTT
TRBJ2-3	-	TRBV12-3/TRBV12-4	-	CASSLGWDVKDTQYF	TGTGCCAGCAGTTTGGGCTGGGACGTGAAAGATACGCAGTATTTT
TRBJ2-5	-	TRBV3-1	-	CASSPWWEYGFRQYF	TGTGCCAGCAGCCCATGGTGGGAGTATGGATTTCGGCAGTACTTC
TRBJ2-3	-	TRBV20-1	-	CSARNNAARTDTQYF	TGCAGTGCTAGGAACAACGCTGCCCGCACAGATACGCAGTATTTT
TRBJ2-3	-	TRBV7-9	-	CASSLDERDTQYF	TGTGCCAGCAGCTTAGATGAGAGAGATACGCAGTATTTT
TRBJ2-7	-	TRBV6-5	-	CASSYSAGSPAVSYEQYF	TGTGCCAGCAGTTACTCAGCAGGAAGCCCGGCGGTTTCCTACGAGCAGTACTTC
TRBJ2-7	-	TRBV7-9	-	CAGGLGHTAYEQYF	TGTGCCGGGGGACTCGGACACACCGCCTACGAGCAGTACTTC
TRBJ1-2	TRBD1	TRBV30	-	CAWSTGQGDGYTF	TGTGCCTGGAGTACAGGACAGGGCGATGGCTACACCTTC
TRBJ1-3	-	TRBV7-2	once	CASSLVGRESGNTIYF	TGTGCCAGCAGCTTAGTCGGCAGGGAATCTGGAAACACCATATATTTT
TRBJ2-1	TRBD1	TRBV30	-	CAWWTGDVYEQFF	TGTGCCTGGTGGACAGGGGATGTCTATGAGCAGTTCTTC
TRBJ1-1	-	TRBV6-1	-	CASSAPRITEAFF	TGTGCCAGCAGTGCCCCTAGGATCACTGAAGCTTTCTTT
TRBJ1-5	TRBD1	TRBV11-2	-	CASSSGQGVERPQHF	TGTGCCAGCAGCTCGGGACAGGGGGTGGAACGGCCCCAGCATTTT
TRBJ2-2	-	TRBV27	-	CASSLVGGQSGELFF	TGTGCCAGCAGTTTAGTGGGGGGGCAGTCCGGGGAGCTGTTTTTT
TRBJ2-2	TRBD1	TRBV27	-	CASSSSGTGVEELFF	TGTGCCAGCAGTTCTTCCGGGACAGGGGTGGAGGAGCTGTTTTTT
TRBJ2-3	TRBD2	TRBV4-1	once	CASSHRLAGGRDTQYF	TGCGCCAGCAGCCACCGACTAGCGGGAGGGAGGGATACGCAGTATTTT
TRBJ1-2	TRBD1	TRBV29-1	-	CSVVTGPNYGYTF	TGCAGCGTAGTGACAGGGCCTAACTATGGCTACACCTTC
TRBJ2-5	-	TRBV19	-	CASSIDFGGQETQYF	TGTGCCAGTAGTATTGATTTCGGCGGGCAAGAGACCCAGTACTTC
TRBJ2-3	-	TRBV10-3	-	CAISDAGEPDTQYF	TGTGCCATCAGTGACGCAGGGGAGCCAGATACGCAGTATTTT
TRBJ2-1	-	TRBV27	-	CASSSRLAHSYNEQFF	TGTGCCAGCAGTTCCCGCCTAGCCCACTCCTACAATGAGCAGTTCTTC
TRBJ1-5	TRBD1	TRBV12-5	-	CASGLVGGPTARNQPQHF	TGTGCTAGTGGTTTGGTAGGGGGCCCTACGGCTAGGAATCAGCCCCAGCATTTT
TRBJ2-2	-	TRBV5-8	-	CASSRGTTNTGELFF	TGTGCCAGCAGCCGCGGGACAACGAACACCGGGGAGCTGTTTTTT
TRBJ2-1	-	TRBV5-4	-	CASSLDFADNEQFF	TGTGCCAGCAGCTTGGACTTTGCGGACAATGAGCAGTTCTTC